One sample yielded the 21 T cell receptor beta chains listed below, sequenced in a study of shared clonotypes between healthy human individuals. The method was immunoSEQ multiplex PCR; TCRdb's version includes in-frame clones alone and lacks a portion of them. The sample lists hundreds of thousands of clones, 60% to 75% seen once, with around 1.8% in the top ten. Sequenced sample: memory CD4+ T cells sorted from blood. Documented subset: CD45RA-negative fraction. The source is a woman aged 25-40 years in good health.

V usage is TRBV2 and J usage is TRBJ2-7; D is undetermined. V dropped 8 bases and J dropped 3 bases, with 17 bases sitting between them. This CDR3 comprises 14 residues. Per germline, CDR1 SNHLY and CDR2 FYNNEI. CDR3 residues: CASGPWTSIYEQYF. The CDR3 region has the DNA TGTGCCAGCGGCCCGTGGACCAGCATCTACGAGCAGTACTTC.

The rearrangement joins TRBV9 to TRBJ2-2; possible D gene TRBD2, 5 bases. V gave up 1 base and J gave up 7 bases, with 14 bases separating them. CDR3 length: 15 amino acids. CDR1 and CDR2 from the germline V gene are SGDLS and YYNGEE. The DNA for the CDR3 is TGTGCCAGCAGCGTAAACGTGAGGGATTTCGGGGAGCTGTTTTTT. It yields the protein CASSVNVRDFGELFF. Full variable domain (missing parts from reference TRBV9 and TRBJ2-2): DSGVTQTPKHLITATGQRVTLRCSPRSGDLSVYWYQQSLDQGLQFLIQYYNGEERAKGNILERFSAQQFPDLHSELNLSSLELGDSALYFCASSVNVRDFGELFFGEGSRLTVL.

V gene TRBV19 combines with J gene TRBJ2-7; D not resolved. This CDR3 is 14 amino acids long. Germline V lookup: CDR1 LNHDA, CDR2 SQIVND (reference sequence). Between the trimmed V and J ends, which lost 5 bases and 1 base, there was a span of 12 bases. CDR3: CASSDAPHSYEQYF. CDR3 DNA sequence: TGTGCCAGTAGTGACGCCCCGCATTCCTACGAGCAGTACTTC.

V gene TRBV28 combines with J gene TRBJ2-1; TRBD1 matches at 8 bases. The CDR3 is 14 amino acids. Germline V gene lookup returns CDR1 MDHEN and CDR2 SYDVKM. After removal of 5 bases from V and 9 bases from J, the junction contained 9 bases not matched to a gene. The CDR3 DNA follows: TGTGCCAGCAGTAGGGGACAGGTGCAGAGTGAGCAGTTCTTC. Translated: CASSRGQVQSEQFF.

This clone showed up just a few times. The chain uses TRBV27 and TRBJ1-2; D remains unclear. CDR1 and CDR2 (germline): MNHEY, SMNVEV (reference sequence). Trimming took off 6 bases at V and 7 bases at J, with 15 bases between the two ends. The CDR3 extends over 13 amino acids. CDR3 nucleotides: TGTGCCAGCAGGGACGGGTTCTACGGTGGCTACACCTTC. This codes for CASRDGFYGGYTF.

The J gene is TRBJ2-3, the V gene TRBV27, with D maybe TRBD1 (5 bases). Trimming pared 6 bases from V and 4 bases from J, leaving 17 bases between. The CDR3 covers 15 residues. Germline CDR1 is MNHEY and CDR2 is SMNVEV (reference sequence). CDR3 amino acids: CASSPSGLGADTQYF. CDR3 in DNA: TGTGCCAGCAGCCCCTCCGGCCTAGGGGCAGATACGCAGTATTTT.

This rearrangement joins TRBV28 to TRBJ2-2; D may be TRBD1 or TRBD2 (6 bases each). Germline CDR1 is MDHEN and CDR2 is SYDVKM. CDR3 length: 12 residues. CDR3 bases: TGTTACACAGGGAGGAGGACCGGGGAGCTGTTTTTT. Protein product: CYTGRRTGELFF.

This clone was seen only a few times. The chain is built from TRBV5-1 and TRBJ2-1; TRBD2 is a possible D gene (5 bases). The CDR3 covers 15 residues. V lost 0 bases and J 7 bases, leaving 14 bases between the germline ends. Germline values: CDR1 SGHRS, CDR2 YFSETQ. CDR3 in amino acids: CASSLGRVTGNEQFF. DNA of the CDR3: TGCGCCAGCAGCTTGGGAAGGGTTACGGGAAATGAGCAGTTCTTC.

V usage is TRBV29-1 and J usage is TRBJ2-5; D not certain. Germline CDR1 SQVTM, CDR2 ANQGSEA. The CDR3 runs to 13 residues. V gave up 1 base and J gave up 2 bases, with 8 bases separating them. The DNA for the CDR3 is TGCAGCGTTGAAGTCGCAGCACAAGAGACCCAGTACTTC. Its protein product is CSVEVAAQETQYF.

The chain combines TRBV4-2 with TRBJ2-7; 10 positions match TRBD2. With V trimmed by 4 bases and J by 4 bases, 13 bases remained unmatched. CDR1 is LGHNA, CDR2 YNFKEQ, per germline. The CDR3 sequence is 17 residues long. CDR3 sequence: CASSPQQASGSSYEQYF. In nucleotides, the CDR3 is TGTGCCAGCAGCCCACAACAGGCTAGCGGGAGTTCGTACGAGCAGTACTTC.

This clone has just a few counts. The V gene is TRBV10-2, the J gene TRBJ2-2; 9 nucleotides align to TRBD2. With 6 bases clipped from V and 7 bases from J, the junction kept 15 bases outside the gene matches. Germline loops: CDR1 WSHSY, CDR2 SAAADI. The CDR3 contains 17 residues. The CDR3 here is CASSPGLGAGGGGELFF. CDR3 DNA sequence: TGCGCCAGCAGCCCCGGGTTGGGAGCGGGAGGCGGCGGGGAGCTGTTTTTT.

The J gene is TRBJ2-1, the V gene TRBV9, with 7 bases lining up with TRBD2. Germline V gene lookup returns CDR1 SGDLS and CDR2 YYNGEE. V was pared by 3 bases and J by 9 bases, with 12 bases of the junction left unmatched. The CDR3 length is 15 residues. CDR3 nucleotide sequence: TGTGCCAGCAGCGAGTCATTGGGAGGGCCAAGTGAGCAGTTCTTC. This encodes CASSESLGGPSEQFF.

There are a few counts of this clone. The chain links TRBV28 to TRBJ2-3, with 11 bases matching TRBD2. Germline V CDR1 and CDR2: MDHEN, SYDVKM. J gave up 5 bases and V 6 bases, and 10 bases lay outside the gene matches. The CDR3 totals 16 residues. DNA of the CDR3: TGTGCCAGCAGCTCCTATAGCGGGAGGGCCATAGATACGCAGTATTTT. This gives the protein CASSSYSGRAIDTQYF.

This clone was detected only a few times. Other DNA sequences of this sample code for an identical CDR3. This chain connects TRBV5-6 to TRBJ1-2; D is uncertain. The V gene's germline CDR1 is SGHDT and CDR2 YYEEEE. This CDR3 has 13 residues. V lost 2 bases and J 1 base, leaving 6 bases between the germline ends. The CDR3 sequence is CASSLADNYGYTF. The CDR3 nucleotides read TGTGCCAGCAGCTTAGCAGATAACTATGGCTACACCTTC.

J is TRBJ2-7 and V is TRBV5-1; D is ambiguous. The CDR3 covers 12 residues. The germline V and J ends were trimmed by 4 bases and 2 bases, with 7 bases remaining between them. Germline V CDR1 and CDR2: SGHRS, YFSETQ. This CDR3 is CASSLRPYEQYF. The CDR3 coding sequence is TGCGCCAGCAGCCTCCGACCCTACGAGCAGTACTTC.

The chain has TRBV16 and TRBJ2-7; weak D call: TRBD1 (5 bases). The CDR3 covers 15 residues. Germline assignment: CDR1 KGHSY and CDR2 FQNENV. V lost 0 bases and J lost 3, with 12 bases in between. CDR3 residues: CASSQSGQGSYEQYF. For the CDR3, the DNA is TGTGCCAGCAGCCAATCGGGGCAGGGCAGCTACGAGCAGTACTTC.

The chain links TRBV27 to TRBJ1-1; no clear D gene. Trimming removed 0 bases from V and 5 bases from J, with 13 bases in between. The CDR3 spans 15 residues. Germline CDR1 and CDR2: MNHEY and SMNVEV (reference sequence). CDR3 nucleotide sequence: TGTGCCAGCAGTTTATCGGCGGGAAGAAGGACTGAAGCTTTCTTT. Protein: CASSLSAGRRTEAFF.

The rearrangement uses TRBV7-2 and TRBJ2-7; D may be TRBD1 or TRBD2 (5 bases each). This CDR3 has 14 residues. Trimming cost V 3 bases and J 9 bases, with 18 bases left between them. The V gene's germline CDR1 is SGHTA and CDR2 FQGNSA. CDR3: CASSLKLGESVQYF. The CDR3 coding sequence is TGTGCCAGCAGCTTGAAGTTGGGGGAGTCGGTGCAGTACTTC.

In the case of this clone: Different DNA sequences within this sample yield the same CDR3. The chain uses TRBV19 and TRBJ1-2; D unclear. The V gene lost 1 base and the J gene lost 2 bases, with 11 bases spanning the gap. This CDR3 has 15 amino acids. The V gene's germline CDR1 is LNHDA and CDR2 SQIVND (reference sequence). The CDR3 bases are TGTGCCAGTAGTATAGGGCCAGCTCCAAACTATGGCTACACCTTC. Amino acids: CASSIGPAPNYGYTF.

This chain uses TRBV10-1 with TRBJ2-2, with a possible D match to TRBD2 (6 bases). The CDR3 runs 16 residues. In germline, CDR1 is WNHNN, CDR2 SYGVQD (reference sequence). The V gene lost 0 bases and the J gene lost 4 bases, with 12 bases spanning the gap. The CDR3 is CASSESLAVLTGELFF. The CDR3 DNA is TGCGCCAGCAGTGAGTCTTTAGCGGTTCTCACCGGGGAGCTGTTTTTT.

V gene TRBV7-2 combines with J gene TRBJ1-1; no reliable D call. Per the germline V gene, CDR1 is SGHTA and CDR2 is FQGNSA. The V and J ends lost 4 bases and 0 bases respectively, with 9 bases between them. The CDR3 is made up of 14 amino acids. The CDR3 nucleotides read TGTGCCAGCAGCTCTCGACGGATGAACACTGAAGCTTTCTTT. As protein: CASSSRRMNTEAFF.